The text below deals with one TCR beta chain. Antigen: not known. The CDR3 is 15 residues long. The germline gives CDR1 MNHNY, CDR2 SVGAGI (reference sequence). The V and J ends lost 7 bases and 4 bases, in that order; junction bases with no gene match: 10. In the PCR, 60 Vbeta and 13 Jbeta primers were used. The table came from immunoSEQ multiplex PCR; TCRdb's copy has only in-frame clones and leaves some out. The sample has about 150,000 clones, roughly 85% seen once. The data were obtained in a study of cytomegalovirus exposure and HLA in healthy donors. Study information: There were approximately 81 million unique TCRs (from HLA-typed donors) in an early data release. In terms of ancestry, the Caucasian-associated cluster contained 80% to 90% of the 398 genotyped donors. Study-wide findings and caveats: The presence/absence work took it that sequencing depth was about the same across donors.

Sequenced input: PBMCs. The chain uses TRBV6-6 and TRBJ1-2, with 9 bases aligning to TRBD1. The TCR comes from a young woman in good health and CMV-seronegative. Here the CDR3 DNA reads TGTGCCAGCACTATACAGGGGGCCTTTGGCTATGGCTACACCTTC. Encoded protein: CASTIQGAFGYGYTF.